These T cell receptor beta chains were read from a single sample in a study of T cells in Graves' hyperthyroidism and ophthalmopathy. TCRdb recomputed calls from the multiplex PCR reads with MiXCR, one row per CDR3 protein. The table includes 300,000 to 350,000 distinct CDR3 sequences, roughly 21% detected once. Sample: blood. The receptors come from a woman between 45 and 65 years old with Graves' hyperthyroidism. CDR3s include the opening cysteine and the closing phenylalanine or tryptophan. The D gene is left open where the match is weak. Size is omitted from some rows. Given values are once, few, many or a class for expanded clones.

j_call,clone_size,v_call,d_call,cdr3_nt,cdr3_aa
TRBJ2-5,many,TRBV7-3,-,TGTGCCAGCAGCTTAACCATTTCAGGAGAAGAGACCCAGTACTTC,CASSLTISGEETQYF
TRBJ2-4,-,TRBV6-2/TRBV6-3,-,TGTGCCAGCAGTAAAGAAAGAACTTGGGGGGCACAGTCCAAAAACATTCAGTACTTC,CASSKERTWGAQSKNIQYF
TRBJ1-5,many,TRBV20-1,TRBD1,TGCAGTTGGGGACAGGGGGGAATTAGCAATCAGCCCCAGCATTTT,CSWGQGGISNQPQHF
TRBJ2-2,many,TRBV28,TRBD1,TGTGCCAGCAGTTTATCAACCGGGACAGGGGGCACCGGGGAGCTGTTTTTT,CASSLSTGTGGTGELFF
TRBJ2-1,-,TRBV11-3,-,TGTGCCAGCAGCTTAGTACGCTCCTACAATGAGCAGTTCTTC,CASSLVRSYNEQFF
TRBJ2-7,-,TRBV27,TRBD1,TGTGCCAGCAGCAGGGGGAGGCGGGGACAGGGGTCGGAGCAGTACTTC,CASSRGRRGQGSEQYF
TRBJ1-2,many,TRBV6-1,-,TGTGCCAGCAGTGAGGGGGGTGGCTATGGCTACACCTTC,CASSEGGGYGYTF
TRBJ1-6,many,TRBV3-1,-,TGTGCCAGCAGCCCGCACAGCGGTACGAACTATTCACCCCTCCACTTT,CASSPHSGTNYSPLHF
TRBJ2-3,many,TRBV5-1,-,TGCGCCAGCAGCGCGTCTAATTACATTCGGGATACGCAGTATTTT,CASSASNYIRDTQYF
TRBJ1-1,-,TRBV29-1,TRBD1,TGCAGCGTTTGGGAACCACAGGGGGAGAACACTGAAGCTTTCTTT,CSVWEPQGENTEAFF
TRBJ2-7,many,TRBV20-1,-,TGCAGTGCCAATCCAAACCCAGCAGCCTACGAGCAGTACTTC,CSANPNPAAYEQYF
TRBJ2-1,many,TRBV2,TRBD2,TGTGCCAGCAGGACTAGCGGGGGGGCCGTAAAGTTCTTC,CASRTSGGAVKFF
TRBJ1-1,few,TRBV12-3/TRBV12-4,-,TGTGCCGGCAGTTTGACGGTGGGAAACACTGAAGCTTTCTTT,CAGSLTVGNTEAFF
TRBJ2-2,-,TRBV7-8,-,TGTGCCAGCAGCTTAATGCGCGTACCGAACACCGGGGAGCTGTTTTTT,CASSLMRVPNTGELFF
TRBJ1-2,few,TRBV28,TRBD1,TGTGCCAGCAGTCGCGCTACAGGGGGCTATAACTATGGCTACACCTTC,CASSRATGGYNYGYTF
TRBJ2-2,once,TRBV6-1,-,TGTGCCAGCACCTTAGACAGGAACACCGGGGAGCTGTTTTTT,CASTLDRNTGELFF
TRBJ2-1,many,TRBV12-3/TRBV12-4,TRBD2,TGTGCCAGCAGTTTAACCGGACTAGCGGGCCCCAATGAGCAGTTCTTC,CASSLTGLAGPNEQFF
TRBJ2-7,many,TRBV5-5,-,TGTGCCAGCAGCTTGGCCAGGGCCGACGAGCAGTACTTC,CASSLARADEQYF
TRBJ1-2,few,TRBV14,-,TGTGCCAGCAGCCAAGGAGCTCAGGAGTATGGCTACACCTTC,CASSQGAQEYGYTF
TRBJ1-6,-,TRBV5-4,-,TGTGCCAGCAGCTTGCGAGGGGTCCCTAATTCACCCCTCCACTTT,CASSLRGVPNSPLHF
TRBJ2-1,few,TRBV13,TRBD1,TGTGCCAGCAGCTCCGGGACAGCGAAGTACAATGAGCAGTTCTTC,CASSSGTAKYNEQFF
TRBJ2-7,many,TRBV20-1,TRBD2,TGCAGTGCGGAAGCGGGAGGGCTCTCCTACGAGCAGTACTTC,CSAEAGGLSYEQYF
TRBJ1-5,-,TRBV20-1,-,TGCAGCGCTAGGACCCGGGATGATCAGCCCCAGCATTTT,CSARTRDDQPQHF
TRBJ2-2,-,TRBV28,-,TGTGCCAGCAGTTTAGGATGGGCGAGAGCATCCACCGGGGAGCTGTTTTTT,CASSLGWARASTGELFF
TRBJ1-5,many,TRBV4-1,-,TGCGCCAGCAGCCAGCCCGGGAAAAATCAGCCCCAGCATTTT,CASSQPGKNQPQHF
TRBJ2-3,-,TRBV4-2,-,TGTGCCAGCAGCTCGCCGGGGGGCGCTAGCACAGATACGCAGTATTTT,CASSSPGGASTDTQYF
TRBJ2-7,-,TRBV28,-,TGTGCCAGCAGTTTAGATCAGGGGTTTGAGGAGCAGTACTTC,CASSLDQGFEEQYF
TRBJ1-1,many,TRBV5-1,-,TGCGCCAGCAGCATCCCAGGGAGTTCCTTTACTGAAGCTTTCTTT,CASSIPGSSFTEAFF
TRBJ2-2,-,TRBV7-9,-,TGTGCCAGCAGCTTAGGTGTATCCGGGGAGCTGTTTTTT,CASSLGVSGELFF
TRBJ2-1,many,TRBV15,TRBD1,TGTGCCACCAGCGGGGGACAGGCTGGGCTTTGGAATTACAATGAGCAGTTCTTC,CATSGGQAGLWNYNEQFF
TRBJ1-4,many,TRBV3-1,-,TGTGCCAGCAGCCGCGGACTTGCAACTAATGAAAAACTGTTTTTT,CASSRGLATNEKLFF
TRBJ2-7,-,TRBV19,TRBD1,TGTGCCAGTAGTATACAATCGACAGGGGGCACGTTTTCCTACGAGCAGTACTTC,CASSIQSTGGTFSYEQYF
TRBJ2-4,many,TRBV27,TRBD1,TGTGCCAGCAGTTCTGGGGCTGGGGACAGGCAAAACATTCAGTACTTC,CASSSGAGDRQNIQYF
TRBJ2-5,few,TRBV6-1,TRBD1,TGTGCCAGCAGGAGCCGGGACAGGGGGGAGACCCAGTACTTC,CASRSRDRGETQYF
TRBJ1-2,many,TRBV18,-,TGTGCCAGCTCCCCGGAGGATGGCTACACCTTC,CASSPEDGYTF
TRBJ2-7,many,TRBV7-2,TRBD2,TGTGCCAGCAGCTGGGGACTAGCGGGGGGCTACGAGCAGTACTTC,CASSWGLAGGYEQYF
TRBJ2-7,few,TRBV4-1,-,TGCGCCAGCAGCCAAGTTTCGAGGGTCCCCTACGAGCAGTACTTC,CASSQVSRVPYEQYF
TRBJ1-1,many,TRBV27,-,TGTGCCAGCAGTTCACCCCGGGACGGGAACACTGAAGCTTTCTTT,CASSSPRDGNTEAFF
TRBJ2-2,many,TRBV27,TRBD1,TGTGCCAGCAGTGTTCGGACAGGGCGGGCCGGGGAGCTGTTTTTT,CASSVRTGRAGELFF
TRBJ2-1,many,TRBV7-6,-,TGTGCCAGCAGCTCCCCTCCCTCTGGGGCTAGATCTTACAATGAGCAGTTCTTC,CASSSPPSGARSYNEQFF
TRBJ1-6,many,TRBV9,-,TGTGCCAGCAGCGGCCGGGACAATATTTCACCCCTCCACTTT,CASSGRDNISPLHF
TRBJ2-2,many,TRBV11-3,TRBD1,TGTGCCAGCAGCTTATCATCGTGGGGACAGGGTGAATACACCGGGGAGCTGTTTTTT,CASSLSSWGQGEYTGELFF
TRBJ2-7,few,TRBV7-2,-,TGTGCCAGCAGTCATCAGGGGGGAATCTACGAGCAGTACTTC,CASSHQGGIYEQYF
TRBJ2-7,-,TRBV4-1,TRBD1,TGCGCCAGCAGCCCCGGACAGGGTGCAGGACACGAGCAGTACTTC,CASSPGQGAGHEQYF
TRBJ2-3,many,TRBV15,-,TGTGCCACCAGCAGAGTCGTGGGGGCGACGACAGATACGCAGTATTTT,CATSRVVGATTDTQYF
TRBJ2-3,-,TRBV7-9,-,TGTGCCAGCAGCTTCACCAATAGGTTCCACACAGATACGCAGTATTTT,CASSFTNRFHTDTQYF
TRBJ1-2,-,TRBV7-9,-,TGTGCCAGCAGCTTCTCCACTGGGGGCTACACCTTC,CASSFSTGGYTF
TRBJ2-5,many,TRBV10-3,-,TGTGCCACCTCGAAGCCTAGCCCTAGCCAAGAGACCCAGTACTTC,CATSKPSPSQETQYF
TRBJ1-5,-,TRBV6-1,TRBD1,TGTGCCAGCAGTAGGGGGACAGGAGCTCAGCCCCAGCATTTT,CASSRGTGAQPQHF
TRBJ2-2,-,TRBV15,-,TGTGCCACCAGCAGAGATACCACCGGGGAGCTGTTTTTT,CATSRDTTGELFF
TRBJ1-5,many,TRBV6-1,TRBD1,TGTGCCAGCAGTGCCGTACCCGGGACAGGCAATCAGCCCCAGCATTTT,CASSAVPGTGNQPQHF